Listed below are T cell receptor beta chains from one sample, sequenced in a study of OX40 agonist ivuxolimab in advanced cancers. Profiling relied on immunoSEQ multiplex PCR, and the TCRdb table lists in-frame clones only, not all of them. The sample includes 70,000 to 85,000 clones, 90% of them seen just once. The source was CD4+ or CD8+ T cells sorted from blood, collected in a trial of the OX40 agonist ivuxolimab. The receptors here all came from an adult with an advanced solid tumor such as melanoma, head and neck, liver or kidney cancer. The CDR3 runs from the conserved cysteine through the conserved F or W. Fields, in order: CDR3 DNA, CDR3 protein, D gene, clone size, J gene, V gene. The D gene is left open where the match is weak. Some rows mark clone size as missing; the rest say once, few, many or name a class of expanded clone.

cdr3_nt: TGTGCCAGCAGCTTGGCGAACGGCTACGAGCAGTACTTC
cdr3_aa: CASSLANGYEQYF
d_call: .
clone_size: .
j_call: TRBJ2-7
v_call: TRBV5-8

cdr3_nt: TGTGCCAGCAGTTCTAGGGCAGCGGGAGGGTTGTTGCTTAGCTCCTACAATGAGCAGTTCTTC
cdr3_aa: CASSSRAAGGLLLSSYNEQFF
d_call: TRBD2
clone_size: .
j_call: TRBJ2-1
v_call: TRBV27

cdr3_nt: TGTGCCAGCAGCTTAGAACAGGTCCGCCACTACGAGCAGTACTTC
cdr3_aa: CASSLEQVRHYEQYF
d_call: .
clone_size: .
j_call: TRBJ2-7
v_call: TRBV11-3

cdr3_nt: TGTGCCAGCAGCACGGGACTAGCAGAATACAATGAGCAGTTCTTC
cdr3_aa: CASSTGLAEYNEQFF
d_call: TRBD2
clone_size: .
j_call: TRBJ2-1
v_call: TRBV7-8

cdr3_nt: TGTGCCAGCACAGACCCCTTCTCTGGAAACACCATATATTTT
cdr3_aa: CASTDPFSGNTIYF
d_call: .
clone_size: .
j_call: TRBJ1-3
v_call: TRBV6-5

cdr3_nt: TGTGCCAGTAGCTCACCGGGACAGGGGGCTAATGAGCAGTTCTTC
cdr3_aa: CASSSPGQGANEQFF
d_call: TRBD1
clone_size: .
j_call: TRBJ2-1
v_call: TRBV19

cdr3_nt: TGCGCCAGCAGCCGGAGCTCGGGGTGGCTTAGCTCCTACAATGAGCAGTTCTTC
cdr3_aa: CASSRSSGWLSSYNEQFF
d_call: .
clone_size: .
j_call: TRBJ2-1
v_call: TRBV5-1

cdr3_nt: TGTGCCAGCAGCTTAGGACAGGGGGGCCACGAGCAGTACTTC
cdr3_aa: CASSLGQGGHEQYF
d_call: TRBD1
clone_size: .
j_call: TRBJ2-7
v_call: TRBV7-9

cdr3_nt: TGTGCCAGCAGTGAAATCACAGATACGCAGTATTTT
cdr3_aa: CASSEITDTQYF
d_call: .
clone_size: .
j_call: TRBJ2-3
v_call: TRBV6-1

cdr3_nt: TGCGCCAGCAGCCAAGATGCGGCTAGCGGGAGGGCCAGGGACAATGAGCAGTTCTTC
cdr3_aa: CASSQDAASGRARDNEQFF
d_call: TRBD2
clone_size: .
j_call: TRBJ2-1
v_call: TRBV4-1

cdr3_nt: TGTGCCAGCAGTTTTTTCGGGACAGGGAGAACTGAAGCTTTCTTT
cdr3_aa: CASSFFGTGRTEAFF
d_call: TRBD1
clone_size: once
j_call: TRBJ1-1
v_call: TRBV27

cdr3_nt: TGTGCCACTGGAGGGGACTCAAGGAGTGAAAAACTGTTTTTT
cdr3_aa: CATGGDSRSEKLFF
d_call: .
clone_size: .
j_call: TRBJ1-4
v_call: TRBV25-1

cdr3_nt: TGTGCCAGCAGCTTAGCGCGAAGCGGGAGGGCCAGGTACAATGAGCAGTTCTTC
cdr3_aa: CASSLARSGRARYNEQFF
d_call: TRBD2
clone_size: .
j_call: TRBJ2-1
v_call: TRBV7-6

cdr3_nt: TGTGCCAGTAGTACTCAATCCTCATACTCTAACTATGGCTACACCTTC
cdr3_aa: CASSTQSSYSNYGYTF
d_call: .
clone_size: .
j_call: TRBJ1-2
v_call: TRBV19

cdr3_nt: TGTGCCAGCAGTGCGAGACGGACTAGCGGGAACACCGGGGAGCTGTTTTTT
cdr3_aa: CASSARRTSGNTGELFF
d_call: TRBD2
clone_size: .
j_call: TRBJ2-2
v_call: TRBV25-1

cdr3_nt: TGTGCCAGCAGCTTACGGGGGACAGGGATGAGCTACAATGAGCAGTTCTTC
cdr3_aa: CASSLRGTGMSYNEQFF
d_call: TRBD1
clone_size: .
j_call: TRBJ2-1
v_call: TRBV7-8

cdr3_nt: TGTGCCAGCAGCGGATTTCTGAACACCGGGGAGCTGTTTTTT
cdr3_aa: CASSGFLNTGELFF
d_call: .
clone_size: .
j_call: TRBJ2-2
v_call: TRBV9

cdr3_nt: TGTGCCAGCAGCTTCGACGGCAATCAGCCCCAGCATTTT
cdr3_aa: CASSFDGNQPQHF
d_call: .
clone_size: .
j_call: TRBJ1-5
v_call: TRBV5-8

cdr3_nt: TGTGCCAGCAGACAGGGACAGTCGAATGAAAAACTGTTTTTT
cdr3_aa: CASRQGQSNEKLFF
d_call: TRBD1
clone_size: .
j_call: TRBJ1-4
v_call: TRBV27

cdr3_nt: TGCGCCAGCAGCCAAGTAGACCTCGGTTTCCGGAGCTCCTACGAGCAGTACTTC
cdr3_aa: CASSQVDLGFRSSYEQYF
d_call: .
clone_size: .
j_call: TRBJ2-7
v_call: TRBV4-1

cdr3_nt: TGTGCCAGCTCTCTCTCGGTAGAGACCTACACTGAAGCTTTCTTT
cdr3_aa: CASSLSVETYTEAFF
d_call: .
clone_size: once
j_call: TRBJ1-1
v_call: TRBV18

cdr3_nt: TGTGCCAGCAGTGTACAGGGGTGGGATGGCTACACCTTC
cdr3_aa: CASSVQGWDGYTF
d_call: TRBD1
clone_size: .
j_call: TRBJ1-2
v_call: TRBV6-6

cdr3_nt: TGTGCCACCAGGACAGCGGGAGTGGGTACAGATACGCAGTATTTT
cdr3_aa: CATRTAGVGTDTQYF
d_call: TRBD2
clone_size: .
j_call: TRBJ2-3
v_call: TRBV15

cdr3_nt: TGTGCCAGCAGCGTATATGTTGATTACACCGGGGAGCTGTTTTTT
cdr3_aa: CASSVYVDYTGELFF
d_call: .
clone_size: .
j_call: TRBJ2-2
v_call: TRBV9

cdr3_nt: TGTGCCAGCAGCGTGGCCATGAACACTGAAGCTTTCTTT
cdr3_aa: CASSVAMNTEAFF
d_call: .
clone_size: .
j_call: TRBJ1-1
v_call: TRBV9

cdr3_nt: TGTGCCAGTAGTATGTTGCCGACAGTCTCTGGCTACACCTTC
cdr3_aa: CASSMLPTVSGYTF
d_call: .
clone_size: .
j_call: TRBJ1-2
v_call: TRBV19

cdr3_nt: TGTGCCAGCAGCCAGGATTTTAAAGCTGAAGCTTTCTTT
cdr3_aa: CASSQDFKAEAFF
d_call: .
clone_size: .
j_call: TRBJ1-1
v_call: TRBV4-2

cdr3_nt: TGTGCCAGCAAGGCAGACAGATCTTTTGAAAAACTGTTTTTT
cdr3_aa: CASKADRSFEKLFF
d_call: .
clone_size: .
j_call: TRBJ1-4
v_call: TRBV13

cdr3_nt: TGTGCCAGCAGCCAGACGGATCCACTTGGCTACACCTTC
cdr3_aa: CASSQTDPLGYTF
d_call: .
clone_size: .
j_call: TRBJ1-2
v_call: TRBV4-2

cdr3_nt: TGTGCCAGCAGTTTGAGGGGTAATCTGGCTAGCGGGAGGACCTCCGTGACCCAGTACTTC
cdr3_aa: CASSLRGNLASGRTSVTQYF
d_call: TRBD2
clone_size: few
j_call: TRBJ2-5
v_call: TRBV27

cdr3_nt: TGTGCCAGCAGCTTTTGGCATGAGGGACAGACGTACGAGCAGTACTTC
cdr3_aa: CASSFWHEGQTYEQYF
d_call: TRBD1
clone_size: .
j_call: TRBJ2-7
v_call: TRBV5-8

cdr3_nt: TGTGCCAGAAGCCCCGACCCCCCAAGCGGCTACACCTTC
cdr3_aa: CARSPDPPSGYTF
d_call: .
clone_size: few
j_call: TRBJ1-2
v_call: TRBV5-3

cdr3_nt: TGTGCCAGCAGCCCTTCGACTAGCGGGGGACGCAAGACCCAGTACTTC
cdr3_aa: CASSPSTSGGRKTQYF
d_call: TRBD2
clone_size: .
j_call: TRBJ2-5
v_call: TRBV7-2

cdr3_nt: TGTGCCAGCATCACATTTAGGGGGAGAACCGCGAACACCGGGGAGCTGTTTTTT
cdr3_aa: CASITFRGRTANTGELFF
d_call: .
clone_size: .
j_call: TRBJ2-2
v_call: TRBV7-9

cdr3_nt: TGCAGCGTACAGGGGACAAATCAGCCCCAGCATTTT
cdr3_aa: CSVQGTNQPQHF
d_call: TRBD1
clone_size: .
j_call: TRBJ1-5
v_call: TRBV29-1

cdr3_nt: TGTGCCAGCAGCTTCCAGGGAGCAGGCGAGCAGTACTTC
cdr3_aa: CASSFQGAGEQYF
d_call: .
clone_size: .
j_call: TRBJ2-7
v_call: TRBV7-6

cdr3_nt: TGTGCCAGCAGCGCAGGACTAGCTTTGAGTTTAGATACGCAGTATTTT
cdr3_aa: CASSAGLALSLDTQYF
d_call: TRBD2
clone_size: .
j_call: TRBJ2-3
v_call: TRBV7-2

cdr3_nt: TGTGCCAGCAGCTCCGGACAGGGGGATGAGCAGTTCTTC
cdr3_aa: CASSSGQGDEQFF
d_call: TRBD1
clone_size: few
j_call: TRBJ2-1
v_call: TRBV7-3

cdr3_nt: TGTGCCAGCAGTGCCCTAAAGGGGCGGAGAATGAACACTGAAGCTTTCTTT
cdr3_aa: CASSALKGRRMNTEAFF
d_call: .
clone_size: .
j_call: TRBJ1-1
v_call: TRBV28

cdr3_nt: TGTGCCAGCAGCGCGTCCGGGACAGGTGACAATGAGCAGTTCTTC
cdr3_aa: CASSASGTGDNEQFF
d_call: TRBD1
clone_size: .
j_call: TRBJ2-1
v_call: TRBV7-9

cdr3_nt: TGTGCCAGCAGCCAAACTAGCGGGAGGGCCAATGAGCAGTTCTTC
cdr3_aa: CASSQTSGRANEQFF
d_call: TRBD2
clone_size: .
j_call: TRBJ2-1
v_call: TRBV9

cdr3_nt: TGTGCCAGCAGCGTAGCCCGAGGGGGAAAAAACATTCAGTACTTC
cdr3_aa: CASSVARGGKNIQYF
d_call: .
clone_size: .
j_call: TRBJ2-4
v_call: TRBV9

cdr3_nt: TGTGCCAGCAGCTGGGCCCTCACTAGCGGGAGTAGCACAGATACGCAGTATTTT
cdr3_aa: CASSWALTSGSSTDTQYF
d_call: TRBD2
clone_size: .
j_call: TRBJ2-3
v_call: TRBV5-8

cdr3_nt: TGTGCCAGCAATCCCATCCCCCAGGGGCCCTATGGCTACACCTTC
cdr3_aa: CASNPIPQGPYGYTF
d_call: .
clone_size: .
j_call: TRBJ1-2
v_call: TRBV21-1

cdr3_nt: TGTGCCAGCAGTGAAACGGGGGGGGACACCGGGGAGCTGTTTTTT
cdr3_aa: CASSETGGDTGELFF
d_call: TRBD2
clone_size: .
j_call: TRBJ2-2
v_call: TRBV2

cdr3_nt: TGTGCCAGCAGCTTCCGGGAGCTGTGGCAGTACTTC
cdr3_aa: CASSFRELWQYF
d_call: .
clone_size: .
j_call: TRBJ2-7
v_call: TRBV5-6

cdr3_nt: TGTGCCAGCAGTGCGTTGCCAGGAGAGACCCAGTACTTC
cdr3_aa: CASSALPGETQYF
d_call: .
clone_size: .
j_call: TRBJ2-5
v_call: TRBV2

cdr3_nt: TGTGCCAGCAGTTTCCCAGACAGGGGATGGGGGGAGACCCAGTACTTC
cdr3_aa: CASSFPDRGWGETQYF
d_call: TRBD1
clone_size: .
j_call: TRBJ2-5
v_call: TRBV28